The 2 T cell receptor beta chains below come from one sample, sequenced in a study of T cell changes during pregnancy in multiple sclerosis. TCRdb's table, derived via immunoSEQ multiplex PCR, lists solely in-frame clones and lacks some. The sample lists around 19,000 clones, 80% to 90% occurring once. The sample here was CD8+ T cells from peripheral blood mononuclear cells, taken in the third trimester of pregnancy. These receptors were collected from a female donor in good health, enrolled as a control in a pregnancy study.

This chain connects TRBV6-6 to TRBJ2-5; TRBD1 is a possible D gene (5 bases). Trimming removed 11 bases from V and 0 bases from J, with 13 bases in between. CDR1 is MNHNY, CDR2 SVGAGI, per germline (reference sequence). The CDR3 has 13 amino acids. The CDR3, as DNA: TGTGCCGGGGCCTTGGCAGACCAAGAGACCCAGTACTTC. It specifies CAGALADQETQYF.

The genes are TRBV2 and TRBJ1-2; D is perhaps TRBD1 (5 bases). Germline V lookup: CDR1 SNHLY, CDR2 FYNNEI. The CDR3 has 11 residues. V dropped 6 bases and J dropped 5 bases, with 7 bases sitting between them. The CDR3: CASRTAYGYTF. The CDR3 nucleotides are TGTGCCAGCAGGACAGCTTATGGCTACACCTTC. Full variable domain (rest looked up from reference TRBV2 and TRBJ1-2): EPEVTQTPSHQVTQMGQEVILRCVPISNHLYFYWYRQILGQKVEFLVSFYNNEISEKSEIFDDQFSVERPDGSNFTLKIRSTKLEDSAMYFCASRTAYGYTFGSGTRLTVV.